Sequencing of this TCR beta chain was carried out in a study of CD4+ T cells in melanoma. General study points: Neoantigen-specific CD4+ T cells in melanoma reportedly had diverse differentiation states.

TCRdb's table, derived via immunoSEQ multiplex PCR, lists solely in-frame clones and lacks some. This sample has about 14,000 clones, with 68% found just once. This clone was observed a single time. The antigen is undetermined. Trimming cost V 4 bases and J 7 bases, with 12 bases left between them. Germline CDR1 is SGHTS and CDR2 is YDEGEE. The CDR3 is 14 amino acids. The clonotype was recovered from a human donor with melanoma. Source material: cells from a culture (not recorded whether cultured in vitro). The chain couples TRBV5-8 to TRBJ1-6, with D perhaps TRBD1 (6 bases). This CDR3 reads CASSLTGFNSPLHF. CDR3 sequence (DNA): TGTGCCAGCAGCCTGACAGGTTTCAATTCACCCCTCCACTTT.